The rows below give T cell receptor beta chains drawn from one sample of a study of blood T cell repertoires in COVID-19. Sequencing used immunoSEQ multiplex PCR; TCRdb keeps in-frame clones, though not all of them. The sample consists of roughly 40,000 clones, around 80% of them appearing once. Sequenced input: peripheral blood. The receptor set was obtained from a man aged 70 or older with acute or convalescent COVID-19. Both conserved end residues are part of each CDR3. A D gene is named only where the DNA matches it firmly. Size values are once, few and many counts, or a class for expanded clones, and some rows have none.

cdr3_length: 14
clone_size: NA
d_call: NA
v_call: TRBV18
j_call: TRBJ2-3
cdr3_aa: CASSPPLSSDTQYF
cdr3_nt: TGTGCCAGCTCACCACCGCTGAGCTCAGATACGCAGTATTTT

cdr3_length: 15
clone_size: NA
d_call: NA
v_call: TRBV18
j_call: TRBJ1-1
cdr3_aa: CASSPLEEGGTEAFF
cdr3_nt: TGTGCCAGCTCGCCGCTCGAAGAGGGAGGTACTGAAGCTTTCTTT

cdr3_length: 15
clone_size: NA
d_call: NA
v_call: TRBV7-6
j_call: TRBJ2-2
cdr3_aa: CASSPVVANTGELFF
cdr3_nt: TGTGCCAGCAGCCCCGTCGTCGCGAACACCGGGGAGCTGTTTTTT

cdr3_length: 14
clone_size: NA
d_call: NA
v_call: TRBV2
j_call: TRBJ1-2
cdr3_aa: CASSERATNYGYTF
cdr3_nt: TGTGCCAGCAGTGAGAGGGCTACTAACTATGGCTACACCTTC

cdr3_length: 13
clone_size: few
d_call: TRBD1
v_call: TRBV30
j_call: TRBJ1-2
cdr3_aa: CAWRPDRSYGYTF
cdr3_nt: TGTGCCTGGAGGCCGGACAGGTCCTATGGCTACACCTTC

cdr3_length: 15
clone_size: NA
d_call: TRBD1
v_call: TRBV5-1
j_call: TRBJ2-5
cdr3_aa: CASSYETGGMETQYF
cdr3_nt: TGCGCCAGCAGCTATGAGACAGGGGGTATGGAGACCCAGTACTTC

cdr3_length: 15
clone_size: NA
d_call: NA
v_call: TRBV7-9
j_call: TRBJ1-3
cdr3_aa: CASSQLQVSGNTIYF
cdr3_nt: TGTGCCAGCAGCCAGCTACAGGTCTCTGGAAACACCATATATTTT

cdr3_length: 14
clone_size: few
d_call: TRBD2
v_call: TRBV19
j_call: TRBJ2-7
cdr3_aa: CASSDPGLAPEQYF
cdr3_nt: TGTGCCAGTAGTGACCCGGGACTAGCGCCGGAGCAGTACTTC

cdr3_length: 15
clone_size: NA
d_call: NA
v_call: TRBV11-2
j_call: TRBJ2-5
cdr3_aa: CASSLGVRGIETQYF
cdr3_nt: TGTGCCAGCAGCTTAGGGGTCAGGGGTATAGAGACCCAGTACTTC

cdr3_length: 15
clone_size: NA
d_call: TRBD1
v_call: TRBV2
j_call: TRBJ1-1
cdr3_aa: CASSVRGAGGTEAFF
cdr3_nt: TGTGCCAGCAGTGTCCGGGGAGCAGGGGGCACTGAAGCTTTCTTT

cdr3_length: 14
clone_size: NA
d_call: NA
v_call: TRBV12-5
j_call: TRBJ2-2
cdr3_aa: CASGQGTNTGELFF
cdr3_nt: TGTGCTAGTGGCCAGGGGACGAACACCGGGGAGCTGTTTTTT

cdr3_length: 14
clone_size: NA
d_call: TRBD1
v_call: TRBV7-2
j_call: TRBJ1-2
cdr3_aa: CASSPRTGNYGYTF
cdr3_nt: TGTGCCAGCAGCCCGCGGACAGGGAACTATGGCTACACCTTC

cdr3_length: 14
clone_size: NA
d_call: NA
v_call: TRBV7-2
j_call: TRBJ1-2
cdr3_aa: CASSLSNRLYGYTF
cdr3_nt: TGTGCCAGCAGCTTATCGAACAGGCTCTATGGCTACACCTTC

cdr3_length: 12
clone_size: NA
d_call: TRBD1
v_call: TRBV18
j_call: TRBJ1-3
cdr3_aa: CGSGQNGNTIYF
cdr3_nt: TGTGGGTCGGGACAGAATGGAAACACCATATATTTT

cdr3_length: 15
clone_size: once
d_call: NA
v_call: TRBV19
j_call: TRBJ1-2
cdr3_aa: CASSMGQNRFYGYTF
cdr3_nt: TGTGCCAGTAGTATGGGGCAGAACCGTTTCTATGGCTACACCTTC

cdr3_length: 14
clone_size: NA
d_call: NA
v_call: TRBV7-9
j_call: TRBJ1-1
cdr3_aa: CASSPQWGGTEAFF
cdr3_nt: TGTGCCAGCAGCCCCCAGTGGGGGGGAACTGAAGCTTTCTTT

cdr3_length: 13
clone_size: NA
d_call: NA
v_call: TRBV7-3
j_call: TRBJ2-5
cdr3_aa: CASSPGSRETQYF
cdr3_nt: TGTGCCAGCAGCCCTGGGAGCCGGGAGACCCAGTACTTC

cdr3_length: 15
clone_size: NA
d_call: TRBD2
v_call: TRBV19
j_call: TRBJ2-2
cdr3_aa: CASQASGGLTGELFF
cdr3_nt: TGTGCCAGTCAAGCTAGCGGGGGGCTCACCGGGGAGCTGTTTTTT